Here is one TCR beta chain with its context. Its antigen is not identified. The data were obtained in a study of cytomegalovirus exposure and HLA in healthy donors. Study overall: Some 87 million unique TCRs from HLA-typed donors were held in an early release of data. Overall study findings and caveats: In vitro assays verified that a few CMV-associated chains recognized CMV antigens specifically. An analysis done earlier found most TCR beta V segments productive about 87% or about 30% of the time.

The CDR3 is 12 residues long. J lost 8 bases, V lost 2 bases, and 3 bases had no gene match. CDR1 is KGHSH, CDR2 LQKENI, per germline. Use of 60 Vbeta and 13 Jbeta primers characterized the PCR. Assay: immunoSEQ multiplex PCR; the TCRdb copy retains only in-frame clones and omits some. The sample lists fewer than 200,000 clones, more than 80% occurring once. V is TRBV18 and J is TRBJ2-7; TRBD2 matches at 7 bases. This sequence originates from a woman aged 18-30 years in good health and CMV-seronegative. The specimen was PBMCs. The CDR3 reads CASSPGGGQQYF. CDR3 nucleotide sequence: TGTGCCAGCTCACCAGGCGGGGGACAGCAGTACTTC. Full variable domain (remainder filled in from reference TRBV18 and TRBJ2-7): NAGVMQNPRHLVRRRGQEARLRCSPMKGHSHVYWYRQLPEEGLKFMVYLQKENIIDESGMPKERFSAEFPKEGPSILRIQQVVRGDSAAYFCASSPGGGQQYFGPGTRLTVT.